Below, one TCR beta chain is given with its context. Its cognate antigen is unknown. Documented treatment: oral pan-JAK inhibitor, 5-10 mg twice daily. Collection of lesional scalp punch biopsies and peripheral blood was performed in alopecia areata patients. Sequencing used cDNA as its template, made by extracting RNA and reverse transcribing it. This table comes from immunoSEQ multiplex PCR, and its TCRdb copy is limited to in-frame clones, with some not included. This table has 160,000 or so clones, roughly 63% appearing once. This sample was taken from a study of CD8+ T cells in alopecia areata. Study-level results: Higher clonality than in normal scalp was seen in lesional scalp, especially alopecia totalis/universalis. Scalp samples also contribute reads from the resident alphabeta T cells found in normal skin.

CDR3 length: 15 amino acids. Trimming cost V 6 bases and J 1 base; bases outside gene matches: 6. CDR1 and CDR2 from the germline V gene are MGHRA and YSYEKL. The sample was CD4+ T cells sorted from blood, taken at approximately week 60, from a patient treated with tofacitinib. The TCR was taken from a human donor with alopecia areata. The chain links TRBV4-1 to TRBJ2-5; 9 bases line up with TRBD2. The CDR3 DNA is TGCGCCAGCAGGGGCGGGGGGGGCTCCCAAGAGACCCAGTACTTC. Its translation is CASRGGGGSQETQYF.